This T cell receptor beta chain was sequenced during a study of neoadjuvant anti-PD-1 for oral cavity cancer. Time point: after neoadjuvant nivolumab, at surgical resection. Sequencing used immunoSEQ multiplex PCR; TCRdb keeps in-frame clones, though not all of them. The data contain tens of thousands of clones, less than 90% of them singletons. The TCR originated in a person between 35 and 79 years old with oral cavity squamous cell carcinoma. Source: PBMCs, taken after nivolumab (anti-PD-1) treatment.

Written as DNA, the CDR3 is TGTGCCAGCAGCTTGGCAGGGGGGGCCTACAATGAGCAGTTCTTC. It translates to CASSLAGGAYNEQFF. This chain connects TRBV5-8 to TRBJ2-1; D may match TRBD1 or TRBD2 (7 bases each). V gave up 0 bases and J gave up 2 bases, with 9 bases separating them. Germline V lookup: CDR1 SGHTS, CDR2 YDEGEE. The CDR3 runs to 15 residues.